One and the same sample provided the 27 T cell receptor beta chains below, sequenced in a study of T cells in localized non-small cell lung cancer. Only in-frame clones appear in the TCRdb table, and some are missing; sequencing was by immunoSEQ multiplex PCR. The sample includes thousands of clones, 20% to 30% of them seen just once. The specimen was lung tumor tissue, collected before any cancer treatment. The receptor set was obtained from a woman aged 40-70 years with stage I squamous cell lung carcinoma.

This clone is large by share. V is TRBV16 and J is TRBJ1-2; no definite D call. Trimming cost V 5 bases and J 8 bases, with 12 bases left between them. CDR1 is KGHSY and CDR2 is FQNENV in the germline V gene. This CDR3 has 12 residues. The CDR3 sequence is CASSAPGDGYTF. The DNA of the CDR3 is TGTGCCAGCAGCGCCCCGGGAGACGGCTACACCTTC.

There are a few counts of this clone. The chain combines TRBV15 with TRBJ1-5, with D unresolved. This CDR3 region has 14 residues. The germline V gene has CDR1 LNHNV and CDR2 YYDKDF (reference sequence). V lost 0 bases to trimming and J lost 7 bases, with 10 bases between them. CDR3 nucleotides: TGTGCCACCAGCAGAGATTACGGAGGCCAGCCCCAGCATTTT. As protein: CATSRDYGGQPQHF.

This clone was detected a few times. V usage is TRBV1 and J usage is TRBJ2-1; TRBD2 is taken as the D call from the table, unchecked against the DNA. TRBV1 is deemed a pseudogene. The CDR3 sequence is 16 residues long. The CDR3 nucleotides read TGCGCCAGCAGCCAAGTAGGAGGGCCCCGGGACAATGAGCAGTTCTTC. Translation: CASSQVGGPRDNEQFF.

By frequency in the sample, this clone is large. The V call is TRBV19, the J call TRBJ1-1; TRBD1 aligns across 10 bases. CDR1 LNHDA and CDR2 SQIVND come from the germline V gene (reference sequence). The CDR3 contains 14 residues. Trimming at V came to 5 bases and at J to 2 bases, leaving 2 bases not matched to a gene. The CDR3 is CASSGTGANTEAFF. The CDR3 nucleotides are TGTGCCAGTAGTGGGACAGGGGCTAACACTGAAGCTTTCTTT.

The rearrangement joins TRBV5-1 to TRBJ1-4; perhaps TRBD1 as D (5 bases). The CDR3 extends over 15 amino acids. Per germline, CDR1 SGHRS and CDR2 YFSETQ. V was shortened by 2 bases and J by 9 bases, with 17 bases between the two germline ends. CDR3 nucleotide sequence: TGCGCCAGCAGCTTATCCGGGACTCCCGGCCAAAAACTGTTTTTT. Translation gives CASSLSGTPGQKLFF. The full variable domain, its missing parts supplied by reference TRBV5-1 and TRBJ1-4, is KAGVTQTPRYLIKTRGQQVTLSCSPISGHRSVSWYQQTPGQGLQFLFEYFSETQRNKGNFPGRFSGRQFSNSRSEMNVSTLELGDSALYLCASSLSGTPGQKLFFGSGTQLSVL.

This clone was seen only a few times. CDR3 coding DNA: TGTGCCAGCTCTCTACAGGGGGACGGCTACACCTTC. It is translated as CASSLQGDGYTF. The J gene is TRBJ1-2, the V gene TRBV18; 8 bases align to TRBD1. This CDR3 region has 12 residues. J lost 8 bases, V lost 6 bases, and 5 bases had no gene match. Per germline, CDR1 KGHSH and CDR2 LQKENI.

V usage is TRBV28 and J usage is TRBJ2-7; tentatively, D is TRBD1 (7 bases). From germline, CDR1 is MDHEN and CDR2 SYDVKM. V gave up 5 bases and J gave up 7 bases, with 24 bases separating them. The CDR3 runs 16 residues. CDR3 DNA: TGTGCCAGCAGTCTCCAGGGGGGTCGTGCAAAGGGAGAGCAGTACTTC. This gives the protein CASSLQGGRAKGEQYF.

This rearrangement joins TRBV6-8 to TRBJ1-4; 10 bases agree with TRBD1. Germline trimming cut 10 bases from V and 8 bases from J; bases unmatched to any gene: 10. The CDR3 contains 14 residues. CDR1 is MNHGY, CDR2 SAAAGT, per germline. The DNA for the CDR3 is TGTGCCATCAGAGGGACAGGGGAAGGAGAAAAACTGTTTTTT. Translated: CAIRGTGEGEKLFF.

V gene TRBV11-1 combines with J gene TRBJ2-3, with D maybe TRBD2 (6 bases). The V gene lost 5 bases and the J gene lost 3 bases, with 15 bases spanning the gap. Germline CDR1 reads SGHAT; CDR2 reads FQDESV (reference sequence). The CDR3 is 15 residues long. The CDR3 reads CASSLNGGQTDTQYF. The CDR3, as DNA: TGTGCCAGCAGCCTCAACGGGGGTCAGACAGATACGCAGTATTTT. Looking up the rest from reference TRBV11-1 and TRBJ2-3 gives the full variable domain: EAEVAQSPRYKITEKSQAVAFWCDPISGHATLYWYRQILGQGPELLVQFQDESVVDDSQLPKDRFSAERLKGVDSTLKIQPAELGDSAMYLCASSLNGGQTDTQYFGPGTRLTVL.

This clone was counted only a few times. The rearrangement joins TRBV6-8 to TRBJ1-2, with D possibly matching TRBD1 (5 bases). The germline V gene has CDR1 MNHGY and CDR2 SAAAGT. The CDR3 loop spans 13 amino acids. The V gene lost 4 bases and the J gene lost 5 bases, with 11 bases spanning the gap. The CDR3 bases are TGTGCCAGCAGTTTTCAGGGAAAGTATGGCTACACCTTC. Amino acids: CASSFQGKYGYTF.

This chain links TRBV6-8 with TRBJ2-1; D is unresolved. Trimming removed 8 bases from V and 2 bases from J, with 13 bases in between. Germline lookup yields CDR1 MNHGY and CDR2 SAAAGT. This CDR3 region has 14 residues. CDR3 in amino acids: CASSLTAAYNEQFF. CDR3 DNA sequence: TGTGCCAGCTCCTTAACGGCAGCCTACAATGAGCAGTTCTTC.

CDR3 DNA: TGTGCCAGCAGTGAAGACAGCCTCGGTAGAGCTTTCTTT. Residues: CASSEDSLGRAFF. The V and J genes are TRBV25-1 and TRBJ1-1, with a weak D call TRBD1 (5 bases). CDR1 and CDR2 from the germline V gene are MGHDK and SYGVNS. The germline V and J ends were trimmed by 2 bases and 10 bases, with 14 bases remaining between them. The CDR3 has 13 residues.

The V gene is TRBV6-8, the J gene TRBJ1-2; 7 bases map to TRBD1. Germline CDR1 and CDR2: MNHGY and SAAAGT. CDR3 size: 14 residues. The V and J ends lost 2 bases and 7 bases, in that order; junction bases with no gene match: 7. The CDR3 is CASSYVTGMGGYTF. CDR3 nucleotide sequence: TGTGCCAGCAGTTACGTGACAGGGATGGGTGGCTACACCTTC.

CDR3 DNA: TGTGCCAGCAGCTCTGTTGTCGGGACAGATGAAGCTTTCTTT. Protein: CASSSVVGTDEAFF. The rearrangement links TRBV6-8 to TRBJ1-1, with 7 bases identical to TRBD1. This CDR3 has 14 amino acids. Germline V gives CDR1 MNHGY, CDR2 SAAAGT. Trimming cost V 6 bases and J 7 bases; bases outside gene matches: 11.

V and J are TRBV19 and TRBJ2-6, with no clear D. Per germline, CDR1 LNHDA and CDR2 SQIVND (reference sequence). The CDR3 covers 14 residues. Trimming removed 6 bases from V and 0 bases from J, with 6 bases in between. The CDR3 spells CASRESSGANVLTF. The CDR3 bases are TGTGCCAGTAGGGAGTCCTCTGGGGCCAACGTCCTGACTTTC.

This rearrangement joins TRBV6-8 to TRBJ1-1; D possibly corresponds to TRBD1 (6 bases). CDR3 length: 16 amino acids. The V gene's germline CDR1 is MNHGY and CDR2 SAAAGT. V lost 5 bases, J lost 7 bases, and 23 bases lay in between. CDR3 in DNA: TGTGCCAGCAGTCTCGCCGGGACAAGTCCTTCTAGTGAAGCTTTCTTT. It translates to CASSLAGTSPSSEAFF.

This chain connects TRBV11-3 to TRBJ2-3, with 10 bases identical to TRBD2. This CDR3 has 15 residues. Germline CDR1 is SGHNT and CDR2 is YENEEA. Trimming cost V 4 bases and J 1 base; bases outside gene matches: 2. The CDR3 DNA reads as TGTGCCAGCAGCTCCGGGACTAGCGGCACAGATACGCAGTATTTT. Its protein is CASSSGTSGTDTQYF.

Only a few counts were recorded for this clone. The chain carries TRBV6-8 and TRBJ1-6; no clear D. CDR1 and CDR2 from the germline V gene are MNHGY and SAAAGT. Trimming removed 10 bases from V and 2 bases from J, with 9 bases in between. This CDR3 is 13 amino acids long. The CDR3 bases are TGTGCCATCCCGGCAACCTATAATTCACCCCTCCACTTT. It specifies CAIPATYNSPLHF.

This clone was counted between two and nine times. The chain recombines TRBV9 with TRBJ2-3, with 9 bases that match TRBD1. Germline trimming cut 4 bases from V and 1 base from J; bases unmatched to any gene: 10. Germline CDR1 is SGDLS and CDR2 is YYNGEE. The CDR3 is made up of 17 amino acids. CDR3 residues: CASSPTGGPGGTDTQYF. The CDR3 bases are TGTGCCAGCAGCCCTACAGGGGGCCCTGGGGGCACAGATACGCAGTATTTT.

The gene calls are TRBV6-8 and TRBJ1-4; D is possibly TRBD1 (5 bases). Deletions cut 8 bases from V and 8 bases from J, with 18 bases between. The CDR3 spans 14 residues. Germline-derived CDR1 and CDR2 are MNHGY and SAAAGT. The CDR3 region has the DNA TGTGCCAGCCACGCCCCGGGGGTGTGGGAAAAACTGTTTTTT. It codes for CASHAPGVWEKLFF.

This rearrangement joins TRBV5-1 to TRBJ2-2; D not resolved. The germline V gene encodes CDR1 SGHRS and CDR2 YFSETQ. The CDR3 has 16 amino acids. V lost 2 bases to trimming and J lost 4 bases, with 15 bases between them. This CDR3 reads CASSFWQTGATGELFF. CDR3 nucleotide sequence: TGCGCCAGCAGCTTTTGGCAGACTGGAGCCACCGGGGAGCTGTTTTTT.

V is TRBV6-8 and J is TRBJ1-1; 7 bases fit TRBD1. Germline assignment: CDR1 MNHGY and CDR2 SAAAGT. The CDR3 totals 16 residues. V shed 0 bases and J 1 base; nucleotides not matched to a gene: 5. DNA of the CDR3: TGTGCCAGCAGTTACTCGACGACAGGGAGGAACACTGAAGCTTTCTTT. It codes for CASSYSTTGRNTEAFF.

V gene TRBV29-1 combines with J gene TRBJ1-2; D is possibly TRBD1 (5 bases). The CDR3 spans 15 residues. Germline V gene data show CDR1 as SQVTM and CDR2 as ANQGSEA. Trimming stripped 5 bases from V and 0 bases from J, with 16 bases between. This chain's CDR3 is CSVLVTGVSNYGYTF. Here the CDR3 DNA reads TGCAGCGTTCTCGTAACAGGCGTATCTAACTATGGCTACACCTTC.

This clone was counted between two and nine times. This rearrangement joins TRBV9 to TRBJ2-1; 7 bases agree with TRBD2. Per the germline V gene, CDR1 is SGDLS and CDR2 is YYNGEE. V lost 4 bases and J lost 7; bases outside the gene matches: 11. The CDR3 consists of 15 residues. CDR3 in amino acids: CASSSGSGKYNEQFF. CDR3 coding DNA: TGTGCCAGCAGCTCGGGCAGCGGGAAGTATAATGAGCAGTTCTTC.

The CDR3 loop is CASSLGIRGNSPLHF. Written as DNA, the CDR3 is TGTGCCAGCAGCCTGGGGATCAGGGGTAATTCACCCCTCCACTTT. This chain connects TRBV11-3 to TRBJ1-6, with TRBD1 as a possible D gene (6 bases). CDR1 is SGHNT and CDR2 is YENEEA in the germline V gene. This CDR3 contains 15 residues. V was trimmed by 5 bases and J by 6 bases, leaving 14 bases between them.

Relative to its sample, this clone is large. The gene calls are TRBV9 and TRBJ1-1; D remains ambiguous. This CDR3 region has 13 residues. Germline CDR1 is SGDLS and CDR2 is YYNGEE. The germline V and J ends were trimmed by 0 bases and 5 bases, with 8 bases remaining between them. CDR3 coding DNA: TGTGCCAGCAGCGTAGGAAGTTGGACTGAAGCTTTCTTT. Translation: CASSVGSWTEAFF.

The chain has TRBV9 and TRBJ2-5; weak D call: TRBD1 (6 bases). The germline V and J ends were trimmed by 6 bases and 1 base, with 16 bases remaining between them. The germline CDR1 and CDR2 sequences are SGDLS and YYNGEE. The CDR3 has 15 amino acids. Written as DNA, the CDR3 is TGTGCCAGCACCCGGACAGATATGCCCCAAGAGACCCAGTACTTC. This encodes CASTRTDMPQETQYF.